The clone carrying this T cell receptor beta chain was detected many times. TCRdb re-derived calls from the RACE reads in MiXCR, one entry per CDR3 protein. The table shows tens of thousands of distinct CDR3 sequences, with roughly 10% occurring only once. Time point of the sample: patch test 2, 6 weeks after DPC sensitization. Regarding treatment: therapeutic diphenylcyclopropenone sensitization with weekly scalp DPC. The study enrolled 18 to 70-year-old alopecia patients suitable for DPC. The sample comes from a study of human T cells and chemical hapten exposure. Study overall: Small pooled library volume differences chiefly drove per-sample TCR yield variation.

The sample was whole blood, taken in connection with sensitization to the hapten diphenylcyclopropenone (DPC). The origin of this receptor is a young woman with alopecia areata. Some clones in this sample may be carry-over from other donors' samples.

As DNA, the CDR3 is TGCGCCAGCAGCACCTCTCTCACCTCTGGGGCCAACGTCCTGACTTTC. Its translation: CASSTSLTSGANVLTF. This sequence joins TRBV5-1 and TRBJ2-6; no clear D gene. Germline CDR1 SGHRS, CDR2 YFSETQ. V was trimmed by 4 bases and J by 0 bases, leaving 11 bases between them. The CDR3 loop spans 16 amino acids.